These 7 T cell receptor beta chains originate from one sample sequenced in a study of T cell clonality in common variable immunodeficiency. Repertoires were generated with immunoSEQ multiplex PCR, while TCRdb's copy carries only in-frame clones and drops some. This sample carries tens of thousands of clones and no singletons, and around 4% goes to the top ten. Material: peripheral blood mononuclear cells. These receptor sequences come from a person aged 18 to 75 in good health.

This clone has just a few counts. The missing CDR3 end, 3 residues past where the read stops, is filled in from the germline J gene. The V call is TRBV7-8, the J call TRBJ1-1; possibly TRBD1 for D (5 bases). The germline V gene has CDR1 SGHVS and CDR2 FQNEAQ. The CDR3 covers 18 residues. Trimming pared 5 bases from V and 1 base from J, leaving 23 bases between. Partial CDR3 DNA: TGTGCCAGCAGCCGGTTCTACGGGGGGTCAGGCGAGAACACTGAA. Protein product: CASSRFYGGSGENTE. In full, the CDR3 is CASSRFYGGSGENTEAFF.

This clone has ten or more counts. Coverage ceases 3 residues before the CDR3 finishes, and the germline J gene fills in the end. This chain connects TRBV23-1 to TRBJ2-1; D is perhaps TRBD1 (5 bases). TRBV23-1 is an open reading frame, and its role is uncertain. The CDR3 covers 17 residues. V was shortened by 1 base and J by 8 bases, with 21 bases between the two germline ends. The CDR3 sequence is CASSQFHSRDRYDEQFF. The sequenced part of the CDR3 DNA is TGCGCCAGCAGTCAATTCCATTCCAGGGATCGGTACGATGAG.

Many counts were recorded for this clone. The sequence runs out 3 residues before the end of the CDR3; the remainder is reconstructed from the germline J gene. This chain links TRBV7-2 with TRBJ1-2; 9 bases line up with TRBD1. Germline V gives CDR1 SGHTA, CDR2 FQGNSA. CDR3 length: 15 residues. Losses at the gene ends were 6 bases for V and 7 bases for J; bases not matched to a gene: 12. CDR3 DNA (partial): TGTGCCAGCAGACCCGGACAGGGGCAAATTCGTGGC. Residues: CASRPGQGQIRG. The complete CDR3 protein is CASRPGQGQIRGYTF.

About this clone: The read terminates 3 residues ahead of where the CDR3 ends, so the germline J gene completes it. V gene TRBV5-1 combines with J gene TRBJ2-1, with TRBD1 matching over 7 bases. With 4 bases clipped from V and 8 bases from J, the junction kept 9 bases outside the gene matches. Germline CDR1 is SGHRS and CDR2 is YFSETQ. The CDR3 has 14 residues. CDR3 region: CASSRAGGGDEQFF. The CDR3 bases that were read are TGCGCCAGCAGCAGGGCAGGGGGTGGCGATGAG.

There are many counts of this clone. Read coverage stops 3 residues before the CDR3 terminus; the germline J gene supplies the remainder. The chain employs TRBV18 and TRBJ2-3; 10 bases line up with TRBD2. V trimming: 4 bases; J trimming: 0 bases; junction bases outside the gene matches: 4. Germline lookup yields CDR1 KGHSH and CDR2 LQKENI. The CDR3 totals 16 residues. The CDR3 sequence: CASSHLLAGSTDTQYF. The CDR3 DNA, read in part, is TGTGCCAGCTCACACCTACTAGCGGGGAGCACAGATACG.

This clone was seen more than once but under ten times. The read falls 3 residues short of the CDR3 end, and the missing part is taken from the germline J gene. This sequence joins TRBV2 and TRBJ1-1; the D gene is possibly TRBD1 (5 bases). V was cut by 2 bases and J by 1 base, with 11 bases left in between. Germline CDR1 and CDR2: SNHLY and FYNNEI. The CDR3 covers 15 residues. The CDR3 protein is CASSEKGNTNTEAFF. CDR3 DNA, as far as it was read: TGTGCCAGCAGTGAAAAGGGGAATACGAACACTGAA.

This clone occurred a few times. Read data end 3 residues before the CDR3 end; the end is taken from the germline J gene. Other DNA variants within this sample encode the same CDR3. The genes are TRBV7-9 and TRBJ2-7; D is possibly TRBD1 (5 bases). V lost 3 bases to trimming and J lost 0 bases, with 9 bases between them. This CDR3 has 14 residues. Per germline, CDR1 SEHNR and CDR2 FQNEAQ (reference sequence). CDR3: CASSFRANSYEQYF. Incomplete CDR3 DNA: TGTGCCAGCAGCTTCAGGGCAAACTCCTACGAG.